This T cell receptor beta chain was identified during a study of blood T cell repertoires in COVID-19. About the study: Samples of COVID-19 (acute and convalescent) were obtained from the United States, Italy and Spain. PBMCs, B-cell-depleted T cells, or T cells were the source of the cDNA or gDNA that made up the material.

This CDR3 has 13 residues. The V gene lost 6 bases and the J gene lost 3 bases, with 12 bases spanning the gap. Germline CDR1 is SGHRS and CDR2 is YFSETQ. Original methodology: Reference gene primer amplification in the assay estimated nucleated cell counts. Libraries were prepared by immunoSEQ multiplex PCR; TCRdb keeps only in-frame clonotypes and omits some of them. V and J calls and clone size are given by that table; D and trimming were obtained from the DNA. The sample has 200,000 to 250,000 clones, roughly nine tenths seen once. This clone was seen more than once but under ten times. The receptor comes from a man aged 18 to 29 with active or convalescent COVID-19. The sample was peripheral blood. V is TRBV5-1 and J is TRBJ1-1, with D possibly matching TRBD1 (5 bases). The CDR3 DNA reads as TGCGCCAGCACAACGGCGGGGGACACTGAAGCTTTCTTT. Translating it yields CASTTAGDTEAFF. The variable domain in full, with the rest retrieved from reference TRBV5-1 and TRBJ1-1, is KAGVTQTPRYLIKTRGQQVTLSCSPISGHRSVSWYQQTPGQGLQFLFEYFSETQRNKGNFPGRFSGRQFSNSRSEMNVSTLELGDSALYLCASTTAGDTEAFFGQGTRLTVV.